The rows below give T cell receptor beta chains drawn from one sample of a study of T cell repertoires in cytomegalovirus infection. From the reads, TCRdb called clonotypes with MiXCR, one entry per CDR3 protein. The sample has 450,000 to 550,000 distinct CDR3 sequences, about two fifths seen once. Antigen specificity for these receptors is unknown. The material sequenced was cultured PBMCs, taken from culture after CMV antigen stimulation. The receptors originated from a human donor in good health (CMV status not recorded). Some clones in this sample may be carry-over from other donors' samples. The CDR3 runs from the conserved cysteine through the conserved F or W. D genes are given only for firm matches. Size values are once, few and many counts, or a class for expanded clones, and some rows have none.

D	V	size	J	CDR3	DNA
-	TRBV19	-	TRBJ1-2	CASSPARGRTSYTF	TGTGCCAGTAGTCCCGCGAGGGGAAGGACTAGCTACACCTTC
-	TRBV4-3	-	TRBJ2-1	CASSQRGGTYNEQFF	TGCGCCAGCAGCCAAAGGGGAGGTACCTACAATGAGCAGTTCTTC
TRBD2	TRBV7-2	-	TRBJ2-1	CASSPGLAGAPLMFF	TGTGCCAGCAGCCCGGGACTAGCGGGGGCCCCTTTGATGTTCTTC
TRBD2	TRBV7-9	few	TRBJ2-1	CATQGTSRYNEQFF	TGTGCCACTCAAGGGACTAGTCGTTACAATGAGCAGTTCTTC
-	TRBV11-1	few	TRBJ2-3	CASSRDQGTALNTQYF	TGTGCCAGCAGCAGAGATCAGGGGACGGCACTTAATACGCAGTATTTT
-	TRBV6-1	-	TRBJ2-3	CASSEQGRGTDTQYF	TGTGCCAGCAGTGAACAGGGGAGGGGCACAGATACGCAGTATTTT
-	TRBV5-5	few	TRBJ1-1	CASSLERGRSMNTEAFF	TGTGCCAGCAGCTTGGAAAGGGGTCGGAGCATGAACACTGAAGCTTTCTTT
TRBD1	TRBV6-6	-	TRBJ1-1	CASNTDRASAEAFF	TGTGCCAGCAATACGGACAGGGCCTCTGCCGAAGCTTTCTTT
-	TRBV7-2	-	TRBJ1-1	CASSVPFTEAFF	TGTGCCAGCAGCGTTCCGTTCACTGAAGCTTTCTTT
-	TRBV10-3	-	TRBJ1-6	CAIRQYYNSPLHF	TGTGCCATCCGACAGTATTATAATTCACCCCTCCACTTT
-	TRBV19	-	TRBJ2-7	CASSGTVTYEQYF	TGTGCCTCATCCGGGACCGTCACCTACGAGCAGTACTTC
TRBD1	TRBV12-3/TRBV12-4	-	TRBJ2-3	CASSRDRMGDTQYF	TGTGCCAGCAGTCGGGACAGGATGGGTGATACGCAGTATTTT
TRBD1	TRBV12-3/TRBV12-4	few	TRBJ1-2	CASSFAFGQASYTF	TGTGCCAGCAGTTTTGCATTCGGACAGGCTAGCTACACCTTC
-	TRBV19	-	TRBJ2-1	CASRDRFGYNEQFF	TGTGCCAGTAGAGACAGGTTCGGCTACAATGAGCAGTTCTTC
-	TRBV6-1	few	TRBJ1-1	CASSEGWTPNTEAFF	TGTGCCAGCAGTGAAGGGTGGACACCTAACACTGAAGCTTTCTTT
-	TRBV6-2/TRBV6-3	few	TRBJ2-1	CASSYGEPYNEQFF	TGTGCCAGCAGTTACGGAGAACCTTACAATGAGCAGTTCTTC
-	TRBV20-1	-	TRBJ2-4	CSARSLASAKNIQYF	TGCAGTGCTAGAAGTCTAGCGAGCGCCAAAAACATTCAGTACTTC
-	TRBV12-3/TRBV12-4	few	TRBJ2-2	CASKGVPNTGELFF	TGTGCCAGCAAGGGAGTACCGAACACCGGGGAGCTGTTTTTT
TRBD2	TRBV6-2/TRBV6-3	once	TRBJ2-2	CASTIAGGATGELFF	TGTGCCAGCACCATAGCGGGAGGAGCCACCGGGGAGCTGTTTTTT
-	TRBV7-2	-	TRBJ1-4	CASSPQTGGLSEKLFF	TGTGCCAGCAGCCCCCAAACCGGGGGCCTGTCTGAAAAACTGTTTTTT
-	TRBV7-9	once	TRBJ2-3	CASSLLDGTPDTQYF	TGTGCCAGCAGCTTATTGGACGGGACCCCAGATACGCAGTATTTT
-	TRBV28	-	TRBJ2-6	CASSRRGSGANVLTF	TGTGCCAGCAGTCGGAGAGGTTCTGGGGCCAACGTCCTGACTTTC
TRBD2	TRBV7-2	few	TRBJ2-7	CASSLLLGLGAYEQYF	TGTGCCAGCAGCTTGCTATTGGGACTAGGTGCCTACGAGCAGTACTTC
TRBD2	TRBV7-9	-	TRBJ2-5	CASSRRLAGTRETQYF	TGTGCCAGCAGCAGAAGACTAGCGGGGACTCGGGAGACCCAGTACTTC
-	TRBV6-1	-	TRBJ2-4	CASDDLVAKNIQYF	TGTGCCAGCGACGACTTAGTAGCCAAAAACATTCAGTACTTC
-	TRBV4-1	-	TRBJ2-5	CASSQDLGGPRDVPWRVRGVTQYF	TGCGCCAGCAGCCAAGACCTGGGGGGCCCCAGGGACGTTCCCTGGCGCGTCAGGGGGGTGACCCAGTACTTC
TRBD1	TRBV7-6	-	TRBJ1-2	CASSRTGHGYTF	TGTGCCAGCAGTCGGACAGGGCATGGCTACACCTTC
TRBD1	TRBV6-1	-	TRBJ1-4	CASSIQREADRATNEKLFF	TGTGCCAGCAGTATTCAAAGGGAAGCCGACAGGGCAACTAATGAAAAACTGTTTTTT
TRBD1	TRBV19	once	TRBJ1-5	CASSLGWTGPGGNQPQHF	TGTGCCAGTAGTTTAGGGTGGACAGGGCCGGGGGGTAATCAGCCCCAGCATTTT
-	TRBV27	-	TRBJ2-3	CASSLAETSTDTQYF	TGTGCCAGCAGTTTAGCGGAAACTAGCACAGATACGCAGTATTTT
-	TRBV11-3	-	TRBJ2-7	CASSLDGHEQYF	TGTGCCAGCAGCTTAGATGGGCACGAGCAGTACTTC
TRBD1	TRBV6-5	-	TRBJ1-1	CASKKGTGHEWDTEAFF	TGTGCCAGCAAAAAGGGGACAGGGCATGAATGGGACACTGAAGCTTTCTTT
TRBD2	TRBV6-1	many	TRBJ2-7	CASSQRGAGREQYF	TGTGCCAGCAGTCAGCGGGGGGCCGGTCGCGAGCAGTACTTC
TRBD1	TRBV7-2	-	TRBJ1-2	CASSFRTGVGYGYTF	TGTGCCAGCAGCTTTCGGACAGGGGTGGGCTATGGCTACACCTTC
TRBD1	TRBV7-6	-	TRBJ1-6	CASSLGQGELSLHF	TGTGCCAGCAGCTTAGGCCAGGGGGAGTTGTCCCTCCACTTT
-	TRBV7-2	-	TRBJ1-2	CASTESWGNYGYTF	TGTGCCAGCACAGAAAGTTGGGGGAACTATGGCTACACCTTC
-	TRBV2	-	TRBJ2-3	CASRKSADTQYF	TGTGCCAGCCGAAAGTCCGCGGATACGCAGTATTTT
-	TRBV11-2	-	TRBJ2-2	CASSWGHNTGELFF	TGTGCCAGCAGCTGGGGACATAACACCGGGGAGCTGTTTTTT
-	TRBV7-8	few	TRBJ2-7	CASSLGINEQYF	TGTGCCAGCAGCTTAGGGATAAACGAGCAGTACTTC
-	TRBV11-2	few	TRBJ2-5	CASSLDGASGTQYF	TGTGCCAGCAGCTTAGATGGGGCTTCGGGGACCCAGTACTTC
-	TRBV15	-	TRBJ1-6	CATSRDGRHNSPLHF	TGTGCCACCAGCAGAGATGGGCGGCATAATTCACCCCTCCACTTT
-	TRBV23-1	few	TRBJ2-3	CASSQSWVITQYF	TGCGCCAGCAGTCAATCGTGGGTCATTACGCAGTATTTT
-	TRBV12-3/TRBV12-4	-	TRBJ1-4	CASSKGRTEKLFF	TGTGCCAGCAGTAAAGGACGTACCGAAAAACTGTTTTTT
TRBD2	TRBV7-2	-	TRBJ2-2	CASSLEVGLVFGDYANTGELFF	TGTGCCAGCAGCTTAGAAGTCGGACTAGTTTTCGGGGACTACGCGAACACCGGGGAGCTGTTTTTT
-	TRBV7-4	-	TRBJ2-3	CASSLEEGIGTQYF	TGTGCCAGCAGCTTAGAAGAGGGAATAGGTACGCAGTATTTT
TRBD2	TRBV7-2	once	TRBJ2-7	CASSPGSGRASYEQYF	TGTGCCAGCAGCCCGGGCAGCGGGAGGGCCTCTTACGAGCAGTACTTC
TRBD2	TRBV7-4	-	TRBJ2-3	CASSQGGRARDTQYF	TGTGCCAGCAGTCAAGGCGGGAGGGCCAGAGATACGCAGTATTTT
-	TRBV7-2	many	TRBJ1-5	CASSAGMDQPQHF	TGTGCCAGCAGCGCCGGCATGGATCAGCCCCAGCATTTT
-	TRBV5-1	-	TRBJ2-3	CASTTGTKGADTQYF	TGCGCCAGCACCACGGGGACGAAGGGCGCAGATACGCAGTATTTT
-	TRBV20-1	-	TRBJ2-1	CSAIIGARADNEQFF	TGCAGTGCCATAATAGGGGCAAGGGCGGACAATGAGCAGTTCTTC
-	TRBV7-2	once	TRBJ1-6	CASSLVMDSPLHF	TGTGCCAGCAGCTTAGTGATGGATTCACCCCTCCACTTT
-	TRBV28	-	TRBJ2-7	CASSLSPGWNEQYF	TGTGCCAGCAGTTTATCACCAGGGTGGAACGAGCAGTACTTC
TRBD1	TRBV12-3/TRBV12-4	-	TRBJ2-7	CASSQPQGTGLRYEQYF	TGTGCCAGCAGCCAACCCCAAGGGACAGGGTTACGGTACGAGCAGTACTTC
-	TRBV2	-	TRBJ1-1	CASSRAGFGANTEAFF	TGTGCCAGCAGCCGGGCAGGGTTTGGGGCGAACACTGAAGCTTTCTTT